This T cell receptor beta chain derives from a study of read filtering for tumor transcriptome and immune sequencing. At the level of the study: Patients were 17 male and some 13 female, mean age 65.9 years, range about 47 to 80. IR-seq gave about 3.5 to 10.27 million TCR reads per sample; RNA-seq gave about 75 to 1,300.

Notes on the study in general: Compared with RNA-seq, IR-seq gave much higher clonotype depth and reliability. The sorted CD138-negative fraction was a mixed bone marrow immune population, not purified T cells.

The CDR3 is made up of 13 amino acids. Deletions cut 7 bases from V and 3 bases from J, with 11 bases between. CDR1 and CDR2 from the germline V gene are SGHRS and YFSETQ. This clonotype has ten or more counts. The antigen is unknown. This library used about 360 ng RNA and molecular barcoded adaptors spanning alpha/delta and beta/gamma chains. TCRdb called the reads again in MiXCR, with one record for every CDR3 protein. In the table there are roughly 90,000 distinct CDR3 sequences, 12% of which are singletons. Input material: a population of CD138-negative cells sorted from bone marrow. The V gene is TRBV5-1, the J gene TRBJ2-1; the D gene is possibly TRBD1 (6 bases). This clonotype originated in a donor older than 35 with multiple myeloma. The CDR3 region is CASGQGNYNEQFF. The CDR3 coding sequence is TGCGCCAGCGGGCAGGGGAACTACAATGAGCAGTTCTTC.